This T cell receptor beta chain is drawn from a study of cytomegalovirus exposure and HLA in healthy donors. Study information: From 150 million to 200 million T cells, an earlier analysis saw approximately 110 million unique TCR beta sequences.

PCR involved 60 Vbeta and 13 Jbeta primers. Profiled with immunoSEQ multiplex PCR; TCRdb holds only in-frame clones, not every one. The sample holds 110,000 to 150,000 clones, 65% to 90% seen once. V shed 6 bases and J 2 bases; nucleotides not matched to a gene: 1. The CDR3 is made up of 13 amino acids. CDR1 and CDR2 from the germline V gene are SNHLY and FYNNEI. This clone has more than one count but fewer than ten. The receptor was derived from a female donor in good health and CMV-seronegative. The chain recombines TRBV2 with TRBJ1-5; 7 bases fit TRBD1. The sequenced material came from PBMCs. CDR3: CASSRGGNQPQHF. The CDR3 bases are TGTGCCAGCAGCAGGGGGGGCAATCAGCCCCAGCATTTT.